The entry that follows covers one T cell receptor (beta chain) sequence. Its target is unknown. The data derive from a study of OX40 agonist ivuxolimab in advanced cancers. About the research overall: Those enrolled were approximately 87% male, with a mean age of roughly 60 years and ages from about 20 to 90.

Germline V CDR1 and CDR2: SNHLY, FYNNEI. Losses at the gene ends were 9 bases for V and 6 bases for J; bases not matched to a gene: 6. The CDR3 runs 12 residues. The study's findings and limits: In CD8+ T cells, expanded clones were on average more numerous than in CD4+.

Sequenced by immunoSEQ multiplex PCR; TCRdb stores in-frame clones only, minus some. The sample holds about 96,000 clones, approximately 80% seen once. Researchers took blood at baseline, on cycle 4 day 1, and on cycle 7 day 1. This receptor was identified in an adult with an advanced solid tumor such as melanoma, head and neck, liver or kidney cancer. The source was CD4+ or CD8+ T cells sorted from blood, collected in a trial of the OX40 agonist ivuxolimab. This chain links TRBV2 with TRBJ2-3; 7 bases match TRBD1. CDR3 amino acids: CASSYRGDTQYF. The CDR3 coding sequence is TGTGCCAGTTCCTACAGGGGTGATACGCAGTATTTT.